The 5 T cell receptor beta chains below were found in one sample sequenced in a study of OX40 agonist ivuxolimab in advanced cancers. TCRdb keeps only in-frame clones here, not all; method: immunoSEQ multiplex PCR. This table holds more than 40,000 clones, roughly 88% found once. The source material was CD4+ or CD8+ T cells sorted from blood, sampled in a trial of the OX40 agonist ivuxolimab. The receptors come from an adult with an advanced solid tumor such as melanoma, head and neck, liver or kidney cancer.

This chain uses TRBV15 with TRBJ1-4; no firm D call. Germline V gives CDR1 LNHNV, CDR2 YYDKDF (reference sequence). V was pared by 5 bases and J by 4 bases, with 8 bases between. This CDR3 is 13 amino acids long. This chain's CDR3 is CATSGGYNEKLFF. In nucleotides, the CDR3 is TGTGCCACCAGCGGCGGATATAATGAAAAACTGTTTTTT.

The chain combines TRBV9 with TRBJ2-3; D tentatively reads TRBD1 or TRBD2 (5 bases each). The V gene lost 0 bases and the J gene lost 4 bases, with 12 bases spanning the gap. Germline V lookup: CDR1 SGDLS, CDR2 YYNGEE. The CDR3 length is 15 residues. CDR3 sequence (DNA): TGTGCCAGCAGCGTAGGGCAGGGAGCCCCAGATACGCAGTATTTT. This sequence encodes CASSVGQGAPDTQYF.

This clone was observed once. The V gene is TRBV28, the J gene TRBJ1-3; perhaps TRBD1 as D (6 bases). The CDR3 sequence is 16 residues long. Germline-derived CDR1 and CDR2 are MDHEN and SYDVKM. Trimming removed 4 bases at V and 0 bases at J, with 13 bases between. The CDR3 nucleotides are TGTGCCAGCAGTTCTGGACAGCTCCGCTCTGGAAACACCATATATTTT. It is translated as CASSSGQLRSGNTIYF.

The chain combines TRBV7-9 with TRBJ2-3, with D possibly TRBD2 on 5 matching bases. CDR3 length equals 15 residues. Germline lookup yields CDR1 SEHNR and CDR2 FQNEAQ (reference sequence). The V end was cut by 2 bases, the J end by 4 bases, with 13 bases between. The CDR3 nucleotides are TGTGCCAGCAGCTTACAGGAAGGCGGGTCAGATACGCAGTATTTT. Translation: CASSLQEGGSDTQYF.

The chain uses TRBV7-9 and TRBJ2-1, with no clear D. CDR1 and CDR2 from the germline V gene are SEHNR and FQNEAQ (reference sequence). This CDR3 has 11 amino acids. Trimming pared 2 bases from V and 10 bases from J, leaving 6 bases between. The CDR3 DNA sequence: TGTGCCAGCAGCTTAAGCGAGGAGCAGTTCTTC. This translates into CASSLSEEQFF.